The T cell receptor (beta chain) described here comes from a study of T cell responses to AZD1222 COVID-19 vaccine. The overall study: Pooled in the analysis were second doses at about 4 or about 12 weeks. Study outcomes and limitations: AZD1222 recipients seropositive at baseline numbered only six. The reported proportion of spike-specific TCRs targeting unmutated variant regions was nearly half. Clonal diversity may have been underestimated, and the donors were mostly white British, with more females than males.

Note on this clone: Its antigen is still unknown.

Produced via immunoSEQ multiplex PCR; TCRdb's table is partial and in-frame only. In the table there are 80,000 to 100,000 clones, 80% to 90% of which are singletons. The sequenced sample was peripheral blood, obtained on day 0 of AZD1222 vaccination. This TCR was sampled from an adult in good health.

CDR3 sequence reads: CASSHSGYSYNEQFF. The CDR3 nucleotides are TGCGCCAGCAGCCACAGCGGGTACTCCTACAATGAGCAGTTCTTC. The chain couples TRBV4-3 to TRBJ2-1, with a weak D call TRBD2 (6 bases). This CDR3 spans 15 amino acids. Trimming pared 3 bases from V and 0 bases from J, leaving 9 bases between. Germline V CDR1 and CDR2: LGHNA, YSLEER.